Listed below are T cell receptor beta chains from one sample, sequenced in a study of T-cell memory formation after mild COVID-19. In TCRdb, the 5' RACE reads were re-called with MiXCR into one record per CDR3 protein. Altogether about 340,000 distinct CDR3 sequences are present, approximately 12% being singletons, with the ten largest covering about a fifth. Specimen: PBMCs or a T cell subset sorted from them (not recorded which). The receptors come from a man between 18 and 35 years old who had mild COVID-19 (a few samples of this study predate the infection). Cell type and time point are not known. Both conserved end residues are part of each CDR3. D genes are given only for firm matches. Clone size is stated in some rows and not others, as once, few, many or a class when expanded.

TRBJ2-7,TRBD1,few,TRBV9,CASSPRQGPAYEQYF,TGTGCCAGCAGCCCGCGACAGGGGCCTGCCTACGAGCAGTACTTC
TRBJ2-7,NA,NA,TRBV4-3,CASSPGTRYEQYF,TGCGCCAGCAGCCCCGGGACACGGTACGAGCAGTACTTC
TRBJ1-5,NA,few,TRBV5-1,CASSPDGYSNQPQHF,TGCGCCAGCAGCCCCGATGGTTATAGCAATCAGCCCCAGCATTTT
TRBJ1-6,NA,few,TRBV7-8,CASSLIVGQRSPLHF,TGTGCCAGCAGCTTAATCGTAGGACAGCGATCACCCCTCCACTTT
TRBJ2-3,NA,many,TRBV7-2,CASTLGGGAPSTDTQYF,TGTGCCAGCACTTTAGGAGGGGGCGCTCCTTCCACAGATACGCAGTATTTT
TRBJ1-2,NA,NA,TRBV6-6,CASSEGPANYGYTF,TGTGCCAGCAGCGAGGGACCGGCCAACTATGGCTACACCTTC
TRBJ2-5,TRBD2,NA,TRBV6-5,CASSRLAGVGETQYF,TGTGCCAGCAGCCGACTAGCGGGGGTTGGGGAGACCCAGTACTTC
TRBJ2-1,NA,NA,TRBV27,CASTQGTLGNEQFF,TGTGCCAGCACCCAAGGGACTTTGGGGAATGAGCAGTTCTTC
TRBJ1-5,TRBD1,NA,TRBV6-5,CASSYSRDRYQPQHF,TGTGCCAGCAGTTACTCGAGGGACAGGTACCAGCCCCAGCATTTT
TRBJ2-3,NA,few,TRBV29-1,CSVVVWDSASTDTQYF,TGCAGCGTTGTAGTTTGGGACTCGGCTAGCACAGATACGCAGTATTTT
TRBJ1-4,NA,few,TRBV27,CASSSGRYEKLFF,TGTGCCAGCAGTTCCGGACGTTACGAAAAACTGTTTTTT
TRBJ1-1,NA,few,TRBV5-1,CASSLAGVGDTEAFF,TGCGCCAGCAGCTTGGCCGGGGTAGGGGATACTGAAGCTTTCTTT
TRBJ2-1,TRBD2,NA,TRBV7-9,CASSGLERGGTDEQFF,TGTGCCAGCAGCGGTCTGGAGCGGGGGGGGACGGATGAGCAGTTCTTC
TRBJ2-1,NA,NA,TRBV5-8,CASSTGGWGAKEQFF,TGTGCCAGCAGCACAGGAGGTTGGGGGGCGAAAGAGCAGTTCTTC
TRBJ1-1,TRBD1,few,TRBV6-2/TRBV6-3,CASSLGQGGLTEAFF,TGTGCCAGCAGCCTTGGACAGGGGGGCTTGACTGAAGCTTTCTTT
TRBJ1-5,NA,NA,TRBV6-6,CASSSGTLQPQHF,TGTGCCAGCAGCAGCGGGACTCTCCAGCCCCAGCATTTT
TRBJ2-7,TRBD2,few,TRBV7-2,CASSLSGIAGPPGHEQYF,TGTGCCAGCAGCTTATCTGGAATAGCGGGCCCGCCGGGCCACGAGCAGTACTTC
TRBJ2-3,NA,few,TRBV30,CAWSMSWDNPTDTQYF,TGTGCCTGGAGTATGTCTTGGGACAACCCCACAGATACGCAGTATTTT
TRBJ1-5,NA,few,TRBV6-5,CASSHSAGNQPQHF,TGTGCCAGCAGCCACAGCGCGGGGAATCAGCCCCAGCATTTT
TRBJ2-3,NA,many,TRBV7-2,CASSQEVTQYF,TGTGCCAGCAGCCAGGAAGTTACGCAGTATTTT
TRBJ1-2,NA,NA,TRBV7-9,CASRGEHYGYTF,TGTGCCAGCCGCGGCGAGCACTATGGCTACACCTTC
TRBJ1-2,TRBD1,NA,TRBV12-3/TRBV12-4,CASSFVSGGGEYSNYGYTF,TGTGCCAGCAGTTTCGTTTCAGGGGGCGGTGAATATTCCAACTATGGCTACACCTTC
TRBJ2-1,NA,NA,TRBV28,CASSSTQGPYFF,TGTGCCAGCAGTTCCACTCAGGGCCCGTATTTCTTC
TRBJ1-4,NA,few,TRBV5-6,CASSGGNNEKLFF,TGTGCCAGCAGCGGCGGTAATAATGAAAAACTGTTTTTT
TRBJ1-2,NA,NA,TRBV7-2,CASSQAGPGYTF,TGTGCCAGCAGCCAGGCGGGGCCTGGCTACACCTTC
TRBJ2-5,TRBD1,NA,TRBV3-1,CASSPTTGFQETQYF,TGTGCCAGCAGCCCTACGACAGGGTTCCAAGAGACCCAGTACTTC
TRBJ1-3,NA,NA,TRBV6-6,CASKGTSGNTIYF,TGTGCCAGCAAGGGGACCTCTGGAAACACCATATATTTT
TRBJ1-5,NA,many,TRBV7-2,CASSSGTRENQPQHF,TGTGCCAGCAGCTCCGGGACAAGGGAGAATCAGCCCCAGCATTTT
TRBJ2-5,TRBD1,few,TRBV7-2,CASTTWTGQETQYF,TGTGCCAGCACCACATGGACAGGCCAAGAGACCCAGTACTTC
TRBJ1-5,TRBD1,NA,TRBV5-5,CASSLDRGHQPQHF,TGTGCCAGCAGCTTGGACAGGGGACATCAGCCCCAGCATTTT
TRBJ1-1,NA,NA,TRBV12-3/TRBV12-4,CASSLASGGHTEAFF,TGTGCCAGCAGTTTGGCCTCCGGGGGACACACTGAAGCTTTCTTT
TRBJ2-5,NA,NA,TRBV20-1,CSARSQLTGETQYF,TGCAGTGCTAGATCGCAGCTCACAGGGGAGACCCAGTACTTC
TRBJ2-7,NA,NA,TRBV5-6,CASSGTGLSSYEQYF,TGTGCCAGCAGCGGGACGGGACTTAGCTCCTACGAGCAGTACTTC
TRBJ2-5,NA,NA,TRBV5-4,CASSFDLGPGETQYF,TGTGCCAGCAGCTTCGACCTAGGACCGGGGGAGACCCAGTACTTC
TRBJ2-1,TRBD2,NA,TRBV5-6,CASTWGGSYNEQFF,TGTGCCAGCACCTGGGGGGGGTCCTACAATGAGCAGTTCTTC
TRBJ2-2,TRBD1,few,TRBV5-1,CASQSGTGSGELFF,TGCGCCAGCCAATCCGGGACAGGGTCCGGGGAGCTGTTTTTT